Following are 2 T cell receptor beta chains from one sample sequenced in a study of blood T cell repertoires in COVID-19. This table comes from immunoSEQ multiplex PCR, and its TCRdb copy is limited to in-frame clones, with some not included. This sample has roughly 160,000 clones, with 85% found just once. Sequenced input: peripheral blood. Every receptor here comes from a man aged 35 to 55 with acute or convalescent COVID-19.

The chain carries TRBV24-1 and TRBJ1-1; 8 nucleotides align to TRBD1. This CDR3 contains 13 residues. Germline V gene data show CDR1 as KGHDR and CDR2 as SFDVKD. The V and J ends lost 5 bases and 6 bases, in that order; junction bases with no gene match: 4. The CDR3 DNA reads TGTGCCACCAGTGCCGGGACAGGCGCTGAAGCTTTCTTT. Its translation is CATSAGTGAEAFF.

The chain combines TRBV7-2 with TRBJ2-7; TRBD2 matches 11 bases. V lost 5 bases to trimming and J lost 0 bases; unmatched junction nucleotides: 9. CDR3 length: 17 residues. Germline V gene lookup returns CDR1 SGHTA and CDR2 FQGNSA. The CDR3 here is CASSPQTSGASSYEQYF. The CDR3, as DNA: TGTGCCAGCAGCCCACAGACTAGCGGGGCGAGCTCCTACGAGCAGTACTTC.